The clone carrying this T cell receptor (beta chain) was seen a handful of times. Its antigen remains unidentified. Treatment meaning: roughly 11-day PBMC culture with coronavirus spike peptide pools or control peptides (ViraFEST assay). The record originates from a study of vaccination and CD4 T cells after COVID-19. Cultured CD4+ T cell DNA was sequenced using the Oncomine TCR Beta short-read assay. TCRdb ran MiXCR on the PCR reads and lists one entry per CDR3 protein. This table has 7,500 to 9,000 distinct CDR3 sequences, about 19% appearing once. From germline, CDR1 is SGHNT and CDR2 YYREEE (reference sequence). Trimming left V 4 bases short and J 2 bases short, with 8 bases between. CDR3 size: 13 residues.

The clonotype originates from a human donor who had recovered from COVID-19. The rearrangement uses TRBV5-4 and TRBJ2-3, with a possible D match to TRBD1 (5 bases). The material was CD4+ T cells from blood, cultured in vitro, obtained after SARS-CoV-2 vaccination. CDR3 DNA sequence: TGTGCCAGCAGCCCACAGGACACAGATACGCAGTATTTT. Translating it yields CASSPQDTDTQYF.